One T cell receptor (beta chain) is described in this entry. Its antigen is still unknown. The PCR used 60 Vbeta and 13 Jbeta primers. TCRdb's copy holds only in-frame clones and misses some; the assay was immunoSEQ multiplex PCR. The repertoire holds around 100,000 clones, around 61% seen once, with 2.2% in the top ten. This sample is drawn from a study of cytomegalovirus exposure and HLA in healthy donors. Overall study findings and caveats: Investigators reported 164 TCR beta chains as tied to cytomegalovirus. The productive fraction for most TCR beta V segments was about 87% or about 30% in an earlier analysis.

This CDR3 is built from 14 residues. The germline gives CDR1 SGDLS, CDR2 YYNGEE. Losses at the gene ends were 4 bases for V and 5 bases for J; bases not matched to a gene: 3. Regarding donors, all were healthy bone marrow donors. This receptor was obtained from a woman in her twenties or thirties in good health and CMV-seronegative. Sequencing was done on a sample of PBMCs. This rearrangement joins TRBV9 to TRBJ2-2, with 9 bases identical to TRBD1. The DNA of the CDR3 is TGTGCCAGCAGCCAGACAGGGGGTACCGGGGAGCTGTTTTTT. This encodes CASSQTGGTGELFF. The whole variable domain, remainder taken from reference TRBV9 and TRBJ2-2, is DSGVTQTPKHLITATGQRVTLRCSPRSGDLSVYWYQQSLDQGLQFLIQYYNGEERAKGNILERFSAQQFPDLHSELNLSSLELGDSALYFCASSQTGGTGELFFGEGSRLTVL.